This is a list of T cell receptor beta chains from one sample in a study of CD8+CD57+ T cells in acquired aplastic anemia. From the reads, TCRdb called clonotypes with MiXCR, one entry per CDR3 protein. The repertoire holds roughly 100,000 distinct CDR3 sequences, with roughly two thirds as singletons. Specimen: sorted CD4+, CD8+, or CD8+CD57+ T cells (not recorded which) from PBMCs. The receptor set was obtained from a human donor with aplastic anemia. Both conserved end residues are part of each CDR3. A D gene is named only where the DNA matches it firmly. A clone size is listed for some rows: how often the clone was seen (once, few, many), or a class if it is expanded.

J | V | D | size | DNA | CDR3
TRBJ1-5 | TRBV24-1 | TRBD1 | . | TGTGCTACCAGTGATGGGACAGGGGTTGGTCAGCCACAGCATTTT | CATSDGTGVGQPQHF
TRBJ1-3 | TRBV15 | . | . | TGTGCCACCAGCACAGGACGGGTTGTCTCTGGAAACACCATATATTTT | CATSTGRVVSGNTIYF
TRBJ2-1 | TRBV5-4 | TRBD2 | many | TGTGCCAGCAGCTGGGGGACTAGGGTGCATGGGCCTACCTACAATGAGCAGTTCTTC | CASSWGTRVHGPTYNEQFF
TRBJ2-7 | TRBV10-3 | TRBD2 | few | TGTGCCATCAGTGAGGGACTAGCGGGAGTGAGCGAGCAGTACTTC | CAISEGLAGVSEQYF
TRBJ1-5 | TRBV28 | . | . | TGTGCCAGCCAGTATAGGGGCAATCAGCCCCAGCATTTT | CASQYRGNQPQHF
TRBJ2-1 | TRBV7-8 | . | few | TGTGCCAGCAGACAGGGAGGAGGCAATGAGCAGTTCTTC | CASRQGGGNEQFF
TRBJ1-5 | TRBV7-9 | . | many | TGTGCCAGCAGCTTGGGGGGTCATGGGCAGCCCCAGCATTTT | CASSLGGHGQPQHF
TRBJ2-2 | TRBV7-2 | . | . | TGTGCCAGCAGCTTCGGGTGGACCGGGGAGCTGTTTTTT | CASSFGWTGELFF
TRBJ1-1 | TRBV10-3 | . | . | TGTGCCACACAAGAGAACACTGAAGCTTTCTTT | CATQENTEAFF
TRBJ2-7 | TRBV13 | . | . | TGTGCCAGCAGAACGCTTGGGGGTAGGGAGCAGTACTTC | CASRTLGGREQYF
TRBJ2-5 | TRBV20-1 | . | few | TGCAGTGCTAGAGATTTGGAGACCCAGTACTTC | CSARDLETQYF
TRBJ2-1 | TRBV9 | TRBD2 | . | TGTGCCAGCAGCGTAGCTGGAGGGACTAGTACTGAGCAGTTCTTC | CASSVAGGTSTEQFF
TRBJ2-7 | TRBV9 | . | . | TGTGCCAGCAGCGTATCTCACAGGACCTACGAGCAGTACTTC | CASSVSHRTYEQYF
TRBJ1-2 | TRBV19 | TRBD1 | . | TGTGCCAGTAGGACCGGAGGGGGACAGGGTTTACGTCGCACCTTC | CASRTGGGQGLRRTF
TRBJ2-1 | TRBV6-5 | . | many | TGTGCCAGCAGTTACGCCGGGGAGTCTCGCAATGAGCAGTTCTTC | CASSYAGESRNEQFF
TRBJ2-1 | TRBV11-1 | . | . | TGTGCCAGCAGCGCCCAAGGGGAGCGGTACAATGAGCAGTTCTTC | CASSAQGERYNEQFF
TRBJ1-1 | TRBV12-3/TRBV12-4 | . | . | TGTGCCAGCAGTGAAGCGCGAATCACTGAAGCTTTCTTT | CASSEARITEAFF
TRBJ2-1 | TRBV12-3/TRBV12-4 | . | . | TGTGCCAGCAGTTTGGGGCAGGGGCTCTACAATGAGCAGTTCTTC | CASSLGQGLYNEQFF